The source of this T cell receptor (beta chain) is a study of PD-1 blockade in classical Hodgkin lymphoma. Whole-study results and caveats: The causes of the repertoire differences, possibly disease activity or prior therapy, remain undefined. TCR diversity at baseline was reported to be reduced in newly diagnosed patients relative to healthy donors.

The V end was cut by 0 bases, the J end by 5 bases, with 17 bases between. The CDR3 has 16 amino acids. CDR1 is MGHRA and CDR2 is YSYEKL in the germline V gene. The method was immunoSEQ multiplex PCR; TCRdb's version includes in-frame clones alone and lacks a portion of them. The sample gives approximately 21,000 clones, around nine tenths of which show up once; about 7% is in the top ten. This clone has a single count. Its antigen is still unknown. Time point given: newly diagnosed, previously untreated cHL patient sample. CD8+ T cells were isolated from thawed PBMCs by magnetic negative selection. Comparators were PBMCs taken from newly diagnosed, untreated classical Hodgkin lymphoma.

The gene calls are TRBV4-1 and TRBJ2-7; a weak D match, TRBD1 (5 bases). This sequence originates from a human donor with classical Hodgkin lymphoma. The sequenced sample was CD8+ T cells from blood. Written as DNA, the CDR3 is TGCGCCAGCAGCCAAGATCGAACAGGCCTAAGGGACGAGCAGTACTTC. Translating gives CASSQDRTGLRDEQYF.